The 23 T cell receptor beta chains below all came from one sample that was sequenced in a study of T cells after yellow fever vaccination. TCRdb passed the 5' RACE reads through MiXCR, listing each CDR3 protein once. Among 200,000 to 300,000 distinct CDR3 sequences listed, 10% to 15% were seen once. Here the sequenced sample was CD4+ T cells sorted from PBMCs, taken 45 days after the yellow fever booster vaccination. The receptors here all came from a man aged 25 to 40 who received the YFV17D yellow fever vaccine.

The sample holds a few counts of this clonotype. The V gene is TRBV10-2, the J gene TRBJ2-7; 9 nucleotides align to TRBD1. There are 13 residues in the CDR3. V trimming: 8 bases; J trimming: 3 bases; junction bases outside the gene matches: 5. Germline CDR1 and CDR2: WSHSY and SAAADI. CDR3 nucleotides: TGCGCCAGCCAAACGGGACAGGGCTACGAGCAGTACTTC. Protein: CASQTGQGYEQYF.

The CDR3 loop reads CSATPSGGYEQYF. As DNA, the CDR3 is TGCAGTGCTACCCCTAGCGGGGGCTACGAGCAGTACTTC. The gene calls are TRBV20-1 and TRBJ2-7, with 10 nucleotides matching TRBD2. Per the germline V gene, CDR1 is DFQATT and CDR2 is SNEGSKA (reference sequence). The trim removed 4 bases at V and 3 bases at J, leaving 3 bases unmatched. This CDR3 has 13 residues.

The rearrangement joins TRBV14 to TRBJ2-5, with TRBD2 identical over 9 bases. From germline, CDR1 is SGHDN and CDR2 FVKESK. V shed 0 bases and J 4 bases; nucleotides not matched to a gene: 9. This CDR3 spans 17 amino acids. The CDR3 is CASSQDRLAGYPETQYF. CDR3 nucleotides: TGTGCCAGCAGCCAAGATCGGCTAGCGGGATATCCAGAGACCCAGTACTTC.

The chain combines TRBV6-5 with TRBJ2-2; the match to TRBD2 covers 14 bases. V trimming: 6 bases; J trimming: 6 bases; junction bases outside the gene matches: 9. The CDR3 sequence is 17 residues long. Germline V gives CDR1 MNHEY, CDR2 SVGAGI. DNA for the CDR3: TGTGCCAGCAGACGATCTTTGGGACTAGCGGGAGCCGGGGAGCTGTTTTTT. The encoded protein is CASRRSLGLAGAGELFF.

The rearrangement joins TRBV9 to TRBJ2-1; 8 nucleotides match TRBD2. CDR1 SGDLS and CDR2 YYNGEE come from the germline V gene. V shed 0 bases, J shed 4 bases, and the junction held 6 bases outside the gene matches. The length of the CDR3 is 16 residues. The CDR3: CASSVASGRGYNEQFF. In nucleotides, the CDR3 is TGTGCCAGCAGCGTAGCCAGCGGGAGAGGTTACAATGAGCAGTTCTTC. Full variable domain (missing parts from reference TRBV9 and TRBJ2-1): DSGVTQTPKHLITATGQRVTLRCSPRSGDLSVYWYQQSLDQGLQFLIQYYNGEERAKGNILERFSAQQFPDLHSELNLSSLELGDSALYFCASSVASGRGYNEQFFGPGTRLTVL.

This clonotype occurred a few times. The chain couples TRBV5-6 to TRBJ2-1, with TRBD2 matching 7 bases. This CDR3 spans 15 amino acids. The trim removed 2 bases at V and 5 bases at J, leaving 7 bases unmatched. CDR1 and CDR2 (germline): SGHDT, YYEEEE. CDR3 sequence: CASSFRGVRDNEQFF. The CDR3 DNA sequence: TGTGCCAGCAGCTTCCGGGGGGTCAGGGACAATGAGCAGTTCTTC.

The rearrangement joins TRBV12-3 or TRBV12-4 to TRBJ2-1; D possibly corresponds to TRBD2 (6 bases). V was shortened by 4 bases and J by 13 bases, with 17 bases between the two germline ends. The CDR3 consists of 13 residues. Here the CDR3 reads CASSWGGGRHQFF. DNA of the CDR3: TGTGCCAGCAGTTGGGGAGGAGGGAGGCATCAGTTCTTC.

This clonotype was seen more than once but under ten times. The gene calls are TRBV28 and TRBJ1-5; D gene unclear. The CDR3 loop spans 12 amino acids. V was pared by 10 bases and J by 6 bases, with 13 bases between. Germline CDR1 is MDHEN and CDR2 is SYDVKM. Here the CDR3 reads CATGLRGQPQHF. DNA of the CDR3: TGTGCCACCGGACTGCGGGGTCAGCCCCAGCATTTT.

This clonotype was observed a handful of times. The chain is built from TRBV12-3 or TRBV12-4 and TRBJ2-5; D unclear. The CDR3 is 11 amino acids. The V end was cut by 6 bases, the J end by 5 bases, with 7 bases between. CDR3 coding DNA: TGTGCCAGCAGGTCGGTGGAGACCCAGTACTTC. Encoded protein: CASRSVETQYF.

This clonotype was observed many times. The J gene is TRBJ2-1, the V gene TRBV20-1; D possibly corresponds to TRBD1 (6 bases). Trimming cost V 6 bases and J 4 bases, with 16 bases left between them. There are 14 residues in the CDR3. The V gene's germline CDR1 is DFQATT and CDR2 SNEGSKA (reference sequence). DNA of the CDR3: TGCAGTGCCCCTACAGGGTCGGTTTACAATGAGCAGTTCTTC. This translates into CSAPTGSVYNEQFF.

The V call is TRBV4-1, the J call TRBJ2-2; D call uncertain. Trimming stripped 4 bases from V and 4 bases from J, with 16 bases between. CDR3 length: 16 residues. Looked up from germline, CDR1 is MGHRA and CDR2 is YSYEKL. For the CDR3, the DNA is TGCGCCAGCAGCCGAATATTCGATTCGCCCACCGGGGAGCTGTTTTTT. Its protein is CASSRIFDSPTGELFF.

This chain uses TRBV18 with TRBJ2-1; TRBD1 agrees at 7 bases. Trimming at V came to 4 bases and at J to 3 bases, leaving 6 bases not matched to a gene. CDR3 length: 15 amino acids. CDR1 and CDR2 (germline): KGHSH, LQKENI. CDR3 sequence (DNA): TGTGCCAGCTCACTCGGGACAGTGAACTACAATGAGCAGTTCTTC. This gives the protein CASSLGTVNYNEQFF.

This clonotype was observed a few times. The chain joins TRBV27 to TRBJ2-1; 12 bases are shared with TRBD2. J gave up 11 bases and V 8 bases, and 25 bases lay outside the gene matches. The CDR3 totals 19 residues. Germline-derived CDR1 and CDR2 are MNHEY and SMNVEV (reference sequence). The CDR3 nucleotides are TGTGCCAGCGGAACGTCTAGCGGGAGGGCCGGAATGAGGATCGGGAAGCAGTTCTTC. This sequence encodes CASGTSSGRAGMRIGKQFF.

In this sample, this clonotype turned up a few times. V is TRBV4-3 and J is TRBJ2-7; a weak D match, TRBD2 (6 bases). The germline CDR1 and CDR2 sequences are LGHNA and YSLEER. This CDR3 comprises 16 residues. Trimming removed 0 bases at V and 2 bases at J, with 14 bases between. This CDR3 reads CASSQEWSGVPYEQYF. CDR3 coding DNA: TGCGCCAGCAGCCAAGAATGGTCGGGAGTGCCCTACGAGCAGTACTTC.

For the CDR3, the DNA is TGTGCCATCAGCCAGGGTTGGGGTACAACTAATGAAAAACTGTTTTTT. Protein: CAISQGWGTTNEKLFF. V is TRBV10-3 and J is TRBJ1-4; maybe TRBD1 (5 bases). Germline V gene sequence: CDR1 ENHRY, CDR2 SYGVKD. The CDR3 runs 16 residues. Between the trimmed V and J ends, which lost 6 bases and 0 bases, there was a span of 14 bases.

There are a few counts of this clonotype. The chain couples TRBV6-5 to TRBJ2-7; 7 nucleotides align to TRBD1. The V gene end was trimmed by 5 bases and the J gene end by 5 bases; junction bases not matched to a gene: 15. The germline CDR1 and CDR2 sequences are MNHEY and SVGAGI. This CDR3 spans 16 amino acids. CDR3 sequence reads: CASSHYYRGGRDEQYF. The DNA of the CDR3 is TGTGCCAGCAGTCACTATTACAGGGGTGGAAGGGACGAGCAGTACTTC.

This clonotype showed up just a few times. V and J are TRBV28 and TRBJ2-7, with D possibly matching TRBD1 (6 bases). The CDR3 is 13 amino acids. V shed 5 bases and J shed 5 bases, with 13 bases lying between them. Germline V gene lookup returns CDR1 MDHEN and CDR2 SYDVKM. DNA of the CDR3: TGTGCCAGCAGTCGGGACACCTATGACGAGCAGTACTTC. It specifies CASSRDTYDEQYF.

This rearrangement joins TRBV4-2 to TRBJ1-4; tentative D call: TRBD1 (6 bases). V shed 1 base and J shed 7 bases, with 13 bases lying between them. Germline loops: CDR1 LGHNA, CDR2 YNFKEQ. This CDR3 has 15 amino acids. The CDR3 loop reads CASSQGTRGSEKLFF. CDR3 nucleotide sequence: TGTGCCAGCAGCCAAGGCACCAGGGGCTCTGAAAAACTGTTTTTT.

The J gene is TRBJ2-7, the V gene TRBV21-1; TRBD2 reflects the table's D call only, with no check against the DNA. TRBV21-1 is recorded as a pseudogene. CDR3 size: 18 residues. CDR3 protein: CASSKERVGERKTYEQYF. The CDR3 bases are TGTGCCAGCAGCAAAGAGAGGGTTGGGGAGCGGAAAACCTACGAGCAGTACTTC.

This clonotype was observed at least ten times. J is TRBJ2-1 and V is TRBV12-3 or TRBV12-4; TRBD2 agrees at 11 bases. Trimming took 7 bases from V and 6 from J; bases not matched to a gene: 5. The CDR3 consists of 14 residues. CDR3 sequence reads: CASNMGLAVNEQFF. CDR3 DNA sequence: TGTGCCAGCAACATGGGACTAGCGGTCAATGAGCAGTTCTTC.

This clonotype was seen at least ten times. The V call is TRBV19, the J call TRBJ2-7; possibly TRBD2 for D (6 bases). CDR3 length: 14 amino acids. Between the trimmed V and J ends, which lost 2 bases and 6 bases, there was a span of 14 bases. Germline lookup yields CDR1 LNHDA and CDR2 SQIVND (reference sequence). The CDR3 DNA reads TGTGCCAGTAGTATACCCGGGAGTACATCCGAGCAGTACTTC. As protein: CASSIPGSTSEQYF.

This clonotype has ten or more counts. The chain combines TRBV20-1 with TRBJ2-5; D possibly uses TRBD1 or TRBD2 (5 bases each). Germline values: CDR1 DFQATT, CDR2 SNEGSKA (reference sequence). The CDR3 is 14 amino acids. V was shortened by 1 base and J by 5 bases, with 14 bases between the two germline ends. In DNA form, the CDR3 reads TGCAGTGCTAGAGTGGGGGTAGGGGTTGAGACCCAGTACTTC. This encodes CSARVGVGVETQYF.

This clonotype was detected ten times or more. V usage is TRBV29-1 and J usage is TRBJ2-1, with 7 bases aligning to TRBD2. V gave up 6 bases and J gave up 2 bases; unmatched junction bases: 7. There are 14 residues in the CDR3. Looked up from germline, CDR1 is SQVTM and CDR2 is ANQGSEA. The CDR3 region has the DNA TGCAGCGTCGCCCAGCGGGGTACCTACAATGAGCAGTTCTTC. Amino acids: CSVAQRGTYNEQFF.